This T cell receptor beta chain was sequenced in a study of OX40 agonist ivuxolimab in advanced cancers. On the study more broadly: Every patient in dose escalation had hepatocellular carcinoma, melanoma, renal cell or head and neck cancer. General study points: CD8+ T cells averaged more expanded clones than CD4+.

With respect to this clone: What it binds is not known.

Data came from immunoSEQ multiplex PCR; TCRdb stores just in-frame clones and leaves some out. The table lists about 40,000 clones, 85% to 90% of them singletons. There are 12 residues in the CDR3. The V gene lost 5 bases and the J gene lost 7 bases, with 11 bases spanning the gap. CDR1 and CDR2 (germline): GTSNPN, SVGIG (reference sequence). The material sequenced was CD4+ or CD8+ T cells sorted from blood, taken in a trial of the OX40 agonist ivuxolimab. This receptor was taken from an adult with an advanced solid tumor such as melanoma, head and neck, liver or kidney cancer. The chain couples TRBV30 to TRBJ1-4; D is ambiguous. The DNA for the CDR3 is TGTGCCTGGTCCCCACGGGGTGAAAAACTGTTTTTT. It is translated as CAWSPRGEKLFF.